The 5 T cell receptor beta chains listed next were all sequenced from one sample in a study of cytomegalovirus exposure and HLA in healthy donors (dated by TCRdb to about 2017). Library creation used the immunoSEQ multiplex PCR assay. Here the immuneACCESS table is served through TCRdb, limited to in-frame sequences with V and J called. Missing clones are a known gap in these copies; in checked studies unresolved V genes cover under half, and the rest lacks a known reason. The sample contains about 240,000 clones, around nine tenths of them found a single time. The ten largest clones represent less than 3% of the sample. Sequencing used PBMCs. The source of these receptors is a man aged 18 to 30 in good health and CMV-seronegative.

V usage is TRBV2 and J usage is TRBJ2-3; weak D call: TRBD2 (5 bases). The germline V gene has CDR1 SNHLY and CDR2 FYNNEI. CDR3 length: 13 residues. The V end lost 3 bases, the J end lost 8 bases, and 12 bases lay between the germline ends. Here the CDR3 reads CASSDRGISTQYF. CDR3 nucleotide sequence: TGTGCCAGCAGTGACCGAGGGATTTCTACGCAGTATTTT.

The rearrangement links TRBV27 to TRBJ1-1; D is possibly TRBD1 (5 bases). The V end was cut by 6 bases, the J end by 4 bases, with 12 bases between. This CDR3 is 13 amino acids long. CDR1 is MNHEY and CDR2 is SMNVEV in the germline V gene (reference sequence). CDR3 DNA: TGTGCCAGCAGCCTGGGGGGGACCACTGAAGCTTTCTTT. This translates into CASSLGGTTEAFF.

The V gene is TRBV27, the J gene TRBJ1-6; 7 nucleotides match TRBD1. Per the germline V gene, CDR1 is MNHEY and CDR2 is SMNVEV (reference sequence). This CDR3 contains 16 residues. V lost 6 bases, J lost 9 bases, and 14 bases stayed unmatched. The CDR3 sequence is CASRLNSQGYGSPLHF. The CDR3 nucleotides are TGTGCCAGCAGGCTTAACTCACAGGGGTATGGTTCACCCCTCCACTTT.

This chain uses TRBV14 with TRBJ1-1; D is unclear. V gave up 1 base and J gave up 9 bases, with 9 bases separating them. From germline, CDR1 is SGHDN and CDR2 FVKESK. This CDR3 is built from 12 residues. The CDR3 nucleotides read TGTGCCAGCAGCCAAGGAGGGCAGAAAGCTTTCTTT. Its translation: CASSQGGQKAFF. The full variable domain, in which reference TRBV14 and TRBJ1-1 provide the parts outside the CDR3, is EAGVTQFPSHSVIEKGQTVTLRCDPISGHDNLYWYRRVMGKEIKFLLHFVKESKQDESGMPNNRFLAERTGGTYSTLKVQPAELEDSGVYFCASSQGGQKAFFGQGTRLTVV.

CDR3: CASSGDSVEAFF. Here the CDR3 DNA reads TGTGCCAGCAGTGGAGACTCTGTTGAAGCTTTCTTT. This rearrangement joins TRBV2 to TRBJ1-1, with D hard to call. The V and J ends lost 4 bases and 7 bases respectively, with 10 bases between them. CDR1 and CDR2 from the germline V gene are SNHLY and FYNNEI. The CDR3 covers 12 residues.